This T cell receptor (beta chain) derives from a study of blood T cell repertoires in COVID-19. On the study more broadly: The study drew acute and convalescent COVID-19 samples from the United States, Italy and Spain.

The participants were between roughly 18 and 100 years old and came from 24 US areas. CDR3 size: 14 residues. V was clipped by 5 bases and J by 0 bases, with 11 bases between them. Germline loops: CDR1 MNHEY, CDR2 SVGAGI. The authors' processing: From reference gene primer amplification, estimates of nucleated cell counts were derived. Here immunoSEQ multiplex PCR was the method, and the copy in TCRdb shows in-frame clones only, minus some. The V and J calls and clone size come from that table; D and trimming were worked out from the DNA. The sample consists of about 270,000 clones, about nine tenths of them appearing once.

The sequence came from a woman in her 30s with acute COVID-19. V usage is TRBV6-5 and J usage is TRBJ2-7, with D unresolved. Sequenced input: PBMCs or T cells enriched from blood (not recorded which). The chain's CDR3 is CASSPGSNSYEQYF. The CDR3 region has the DNA TGTGCCAGCAGTCCCGGGTCCAACTCCTACGAGCAGTACTTC.